This T cell receptor (beta chain) was profiled in a study of cytomegalovirus exposure and HLA in healthy donors. About this clone itself: Its antigen is not known.

Study outcomes and limitations: In an earlier analysis, productive rearrangement rates for most beta V segments clustered near 90% or 30%.

Deletions cut 2 bases from V and 0 bases from J, with 8 bases between. The length of the CDR3 is 14 residues. Per the germline V gene, CDR1 is MNHNY and CDR2 is SVGAGI (reference sequence). Primers included in the PCR were 60 Vbeta and 13 Jbeta primers. Assay: immunoSEQ multiplex PCR; the TCRdb copy retains only in-frame clones and omits some. The sample consists of about 150,000 clones, more than 75% of them appearing once. The V and J genes are TRBV6-6 and TRBJ2-7; possible D gene TRBD2, 5 bases. Specimen: PBMCs. This TCR derives from a man under 40 in good health and CMV-seropositive. CDR3 in amino acids: CASSYGESSYEQYF. The CDR3 DNA sequence: TGTGCCAGCAGTTACGGGGAGAGCTCCTACGAGCAGTACTTC.